This T cell receptor beta chain was profiled in a study of T-cell memory formation after mild COVID-19. Study-wide context: The study found TCR clusters largely donor specific.

A 5'RACE reaction primed in the constant segment made cDNA libraries of TCR alpha and TCR beta, and these carried sample barcodes and UMIs. One entry per CDR3 protein results from TCRdb running MiXCR on the 5' RACE reads. The repertoire holds some 150,000 distinct CDR3 sequences, with 14% as singletons. Points from the study as a whole: A second wave of clones peaked on day 37, and their SARS-CoV-2 specificity went unconfirmed.

The V end was cut by 0 bases, the J end by 6 bases, with 6 bases between. Germline V gene sequence: CDR1 SEHNR, CDR2 FQNEAQ (reference sequence). This CDR3 spans 12 amino acids. A few counts support this clonotype. What it binds is not known. This clonotype was sampled from an adult woman who had mild COVID-19 (a few samples of this study predate the infection). Cell type and time point are not known. This chain connects TRBV7-9 to TRBJ2-7, with no clear D. Specimen: PBMCs or a T cell subset sorted from them (not recorded which). CDR3 amino acids: CASSLARTEQYF. Written as DNA, the CDR3 is TGTGCCAGCAGCTTAGCCAGGACCGAGCAGTACTTC.